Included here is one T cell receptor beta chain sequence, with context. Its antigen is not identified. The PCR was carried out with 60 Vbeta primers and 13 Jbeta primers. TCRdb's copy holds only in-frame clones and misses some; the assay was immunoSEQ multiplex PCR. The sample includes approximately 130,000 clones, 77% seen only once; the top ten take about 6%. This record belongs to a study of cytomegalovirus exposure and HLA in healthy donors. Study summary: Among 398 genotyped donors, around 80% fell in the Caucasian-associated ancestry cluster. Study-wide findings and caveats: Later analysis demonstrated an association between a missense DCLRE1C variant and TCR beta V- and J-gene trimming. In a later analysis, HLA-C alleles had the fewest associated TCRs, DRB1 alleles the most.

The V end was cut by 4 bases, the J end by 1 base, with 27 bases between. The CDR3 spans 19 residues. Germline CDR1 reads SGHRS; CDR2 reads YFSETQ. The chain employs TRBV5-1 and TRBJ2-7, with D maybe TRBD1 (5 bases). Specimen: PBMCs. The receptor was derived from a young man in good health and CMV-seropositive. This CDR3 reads CASSPRAGRATQSSYEQYF. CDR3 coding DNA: TGCGCCAGCAGCCCAAGGGCAGGCAGGGCCACTCAATCATCCTACGAGCAGTACTTC. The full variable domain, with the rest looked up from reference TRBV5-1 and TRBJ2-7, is KAGVTQTPRYLIKTRGQQVTLSCSPISGHRSVSWYQQTPGQGLQFLFEYFSETQRNKGNFPGRFSGRQFSNSRSEMNVSTLELGDSALYLCASSPRAGRATQSSYEQYFGPGTRLTVT.